These 19 T cell receptor beta chains were all obtained from the same sample, sequenced in a study of blood T cell repertoires in COVID-19 (dated by TCRdb to between 2020 and 2021). The library relied on the immunoSEQ multiplex PCR assay. This is the immuneACCESS table as TCRdb keeps it, with only in-frame sequences that have V and J called. A part of the clones is gone; compared with another copy, unresolved V genes explain less than half, and the rest is unexplained. In all, the sample holds some 170,000 clones, and about 86% of those were seen once. Of the sample, roughly a fifth is held by the ten largest clones. Sequenced material: peripheral blood. Every receptor here comes from a woman of 80 years or more with acute or convalescent COVID-19.

The gene calls are TRBV6-6 and TRBJ2-3, with D possibly TRBD1 on 5 matching bases. The CDR3 has 15 amino acids. CDR1 and CDR2 (germline): MNHNY, SVGAGI (reference sequence). Trimming removed 6 bases from V and 0 bases from J, with 13 bases in between. The CDR3 sequence is CASRNGGHSTDTQYF. The DNA of the CDR3 is TGTGCCAGCAGAAACGGCGGACATAGCACAGATACGCAGTATTTT.

This clone is a singleton in its sample. V is TRBV27 and J is TRBJ1-1, with D perhaps matching TRBD1 (6 bases). V was clipped by 5 bases and J by 4 bases, with 11 bases between them. The V gene's germline CDR1 is MNHEY and CDR2 SMNVEV (reference sequence). This CDR3 region has 13 residues. The CDR3 nucleotides are TGTGCCAGCAGTAGGCAGGGGTCCACTGAAGCTTTCTTT. It is translated as CASSRQGSTEAFF.

The chain combines TRBV5-6 with TRBJ2-5; the D is unclear. Trimming shortened V by 0 bases and J by 5 bases, and 14 bases separated the two germline ends. CDR3 length: 15 residues. Germline assignment: CDR1 SGHDT and CDR2 YYEEEE. The chain's CDR3 is CASSLGYRPRETQYF. As DNA, the CDR3 is TGTGCCAGCAGCTTGGGTTACCGCCCTAGGGAGACCCAGTACTTC.

V and J are TRBV24-1 and TRBJ1-4, with TRBD1 matching over 9 bases. Germline V gene lookup returns CDR1 KGHDR and CDR2 SFDVKD. V shed 3 bases, J shed 6 bases, and the junction held 7 bases outside the gene matches. The CDR3 is 16 residues long. CDR3 residues: CATSDTPGQGYEKLFF. DNA of the CDR3: TGTGCCACCAGTGATACTCCGGGACAGGGTTATGAAAAACTGTTTTTT.

The V gene is TRBV24-1, the J gene TRBJ2-5; TRBD2 matches 13 bases. J was trimmed by 5 bases and V by 5 bases; bases with no gene match: 13. This CDR3 contains 18 residues. CDR1 is KGHDR, CDR2 SFDVKD, per germline. The CDR3 reads CATSVYSTSGGAWETQYF. DNA of the CDR3: TGTGCCACCAGTGTCTATTCCACTAGCGGGGGGGCATGGGAGACCCAGTACTTC.

The chain uses TRBV21-1 and TRBJ2-2; the table assigns TRBD2, which was not confirmed against the DNA. TRBV21-1 is a pseudogene locus. The CDR3 runs 21 residues. The CDR3 region has the DNA TGTGCCAGCAGGGAGCGACCGGGACTAGCGGGAGGGCCAAGGAGGACCGGGGAGCTGTTTTTT. Protein: CASRERPGLAGGPRRTGELFF.

This chain uses TRBV20-1 with TRBJ2-1; unclear D gene. The CDR3 totals 11 residues. The germline V gene has CDR1 DFQATT and CDR2 SNEGSKA (reference sequence). Deletions cut 2 bases from V and 8 bases from J, with 7 bases between. The CDR3 region has the DNA TGCAGTGCTAGACAGGTTGATGAGCAGTTCTTC. Encoded protein: CSARQVDEQFF.

This clone was recorded only once. The chain couples TRBV19 to TRBJ1-1; 7 bases are a match to TRBD1. The V gene's germline CDR1 is LNHDA and CDR2 SQIVND (reference sequence). CDR3 length: 13 amino acids. The trim removed 6 bases at V and 5 bases at J, leaving 6 bases unmatched. The CDR3 DNA follows: TGTGCCAGTAGCTCAGACAGGGATACTGAAGCTTTCTTT. Its translation: CASSSDRDTEAFF.

The chain couples TRBV3-1 (or the pseudogene TRBV3-2) to TRBJ2-7; 8 nucleotides agree with TRBD1. This CDR3 comprises 13 residues. V gave up 3 bases and J gave up 6 bases; unmatched junction bases: 4. Germline V CDR1 and CDR2: LGHDT, YNNKEL (reference sequence). The DNA of the CDR3 is TGTGCCAGCAGCCACGGACAGGGTGGCGAGCAGTACTTC. Translated, it gives CASSHGQGGEQYF.

The chain combines TRBV3-1 (or the pseudogene TRBV3-2) with TRBJ1-4; TRBD1 might be the D (5 bases). Germline V gives CDR1 LGHDT, CDR2 YNNKEL (reference sequence). Deletions cut 4 bases from V and 4 bases from J, with 13 bases between. This CDR3 is built from 15 residues. The CDR3 bases are TGTGCCAGCAGCCCCAGGCGGGGGAGTAATGAAAAACTGTTTTTT. Translating it yields CASSPRRGSNEKLFF.

This clone was seen more than once but under ten times. V gene TRBV6-1 combines with J gene TRBJ2-3; 11 bases line up with TRBD2. Germline-derived CDR1 and CDR2 are MNHNS and SASEGT. V was pared by 4 bases and J by 4 bases, with 10 bases of the junction left unmatched. The CDR3 has 17 amino acids. Written as DNA, the CDR3 is TGTGCCAGCAGTGCCTCGCGACTAGCGGGAAAGGCAGATACGCAGTATTTT. Protein: CASSASRLAGKADTQYF.

Only one count was recorded for this clone. J is TRBJ1-2 and V is TRBV5-1; D unclear. CDR3 length: 16 residues. CDR1 and CDR2 from the germline V gene are SGHRS and YFSETQ. Deletions cut 0 bases from V and 10 bases from J, with 22 bases between. In DNA form, the CDR3 reads TGCGCCAGCAGCTTGGTGACTTCTCAGCGTGCGAGTGACTACACCTTC. Translated: CASSLVTSQRASDYTF.

This clone was recorded a few times. The chain links TRBV13 to TRBJ1-4; TRBD1 matches at 8 bases. CDR1 and CDR2 from the germline V gene are PRHDT and FYEKMQ (reference sequence). The CDR3 has 16 amino acids. The J segment lost 8 bases and the V segment lost 5 bases, leaving 13 bases of the junction unmatched. The CDR3 loop is CASSRLRDRRDEKLFF. DNA for the CDR3: TGTGCCAGCAGCCGACTACGGGACAGGCGAGACGAAAAACTGTTTTTT.

Only one count was recorded for this clone. The chain combines TRBV5-5 with TRBJ1-5, with TRBD1 identical over 8 bases. The germline V gene has CDR1 SGHKS and CDR2 YYEKEE (reference sequence). V shed 4 bases, J shed 5 bases, and the junction held 11 bases outside the gene matches. This CDR3 contains 16 residues. CDR3 bases: TGTGCCAGCAGCAAGACTTGGACAGGGACGTATCAGCCCCAGCATTTT. Translation: CASSKTWTGTYQPQHF.

V and J are TRBV7-3 and TRBJ2-5; 7 nucleotides match TRBD2. The CDR3 runs 15 residues. The V gene end was trimmed by 1 base and the J gene end by 2 bases; junction bases not matched to a gene: 4. CDR1 and CDR2 from the germline V gene are SGHTA and FQGTGA. Written as DNA, the CDR3 is TGTGCCAGCAGCTTAAGAGGGCGGGGGCAAGAGACCCAGTACTTC. Protein: CASSLRGRGQETQYF.

The chain has TRBV9 and TRBJ2-7; D is uncertain. This CDR3 region has 14 residues. Germline CDR1 is SGDLS and CDR2 is YYNGEE. V was cut by 0 bases and J by 0 bases, with 7 bases left in between. DNA of the CDR3: TGTGCCAGCAGCGTAGACAGCAGCTCCTACGAGCAGTACTTC. Residues: CASSVDSSSYEQYF.

This clone was observed once. V usage is TRBV29-1 and J usage is TRBJ1-2; 9 bases line up with TRBD1. This CDR3 has 15 amino acids. CDR1 SQVTM and CDR2 ANQGSEA come from the germline V gene. With V trimmed by 4 bases and J by 1 base, 7 bases remained unmatched. The CDR3: CSVAEGTGLNYGYTF. The CDR3 DNA is TGCAGCGTTGCTGAAGGGACAGGGCTTAACTATGGCTACACCTTC.

The chain is built from TRBV30 and TRBJ1-2; TRBD1 might be the D (5 bases). This CDR3 spans 11 amino acids. V was trimmed by 3 bases and J by 6 bases, leaving 8 bases between them. Germline CDR1 reads GTSNPN; CDR2 reads SVGIG (reference sequence). The CDR3: CAWSSRDGYTF. For the CDR3, the DNA is TGTGCCTGGAGCTCCAGGGATGGCTACACCTTC.

The CDR3, as DNA: TGTGCCAGCAGCGTGACCAGGGAAAATGAGCAGTTCTTC. It yields the protein CASSVTRENEQFF. The chain combines TRBV9 with TRBJ2-1, with D maybe TRBD1 (5 bases). The germline V and J ends were trimmed by 2 bases and 7 bases, with 10 bases remaining between them. The germline V gene has CDR1 SGDLS and CDR2 YYNGEE. This CDR3 comprises 13 residues.